Listed below are T cell receptor beta chains from one sample, sequenced in a study of T cell responses to AZD1222 COVID-19 vaccine. This table comes from immunoSEQ multiplex PCR, and its TCRdb copy is limited to in-frame clones, with some not included. The sample shows roughly 130,000 clones, roughly 86% of them seen only once. The sample in question was peripheral blood, obtained on day 0 of AZD1222 vaccination. These receptors were obtained from an adult in good health. The conserved cysteine and the conserved F or W are not part of the CDR3 here.

v_call: TRBV10-3; j_call: TRBJ1-1; cdr3_aa: AISERETEAF
v_call: TRBV27; j_call: TRBJ1-2; cdr3_aa: ASRRDRGVYGYT
v_call: TRBV11-3; j_call: TRBJ2-7; cdr3_aa: ASSLARTGCSLYEQY
v_call: TRBV4-1; j_call: TRBJ2-7; cdr3_aa: ASSQGGTVDRGDEQY
v_call: TRBV19; j_call: TRBJ1-6; cdr3_aa: ASSTIPGQGGSPLH
v_call: TRBV5-4; j_call: TRBJ2-1; cdr3_aa: ASSLGGYSYNEQF
v_call: TRBV9; j_call: TRBJ2-7; cdr3_aa: ASSVVGSYEQY
v_call: TRBV9; j_call: TRBJ2-3; cdr3_aa: ASSVEGDYTDTQY
v_call: TRBV3-1/TRBV3-2; j_call: TRBJ1-6; cdr3_aa: ASSQVSTGNSPLH
v_call: TRBV6-2/TRBV6-3; j_call: TRBJ2-1; cdr3_aa: ASSYPRVSSYNEQF
v_call: TRBV5-8; j_call: TRBJ2-3; cdr3_aa: ASSSGLASYTDTQY
v_call: TRBV27; j_call: TRBJ1-2; cdr3_aa: ASSPSPGISYGYT
v_call: TRBV7-8; j_call: TRBJ2-7; cdr3_aa: ASGRVFTSHEQY
v_call: TRBV28; j_call: TRBJ1-5; cdr3_aa: ASSLLAGNQPQH
v_call: TRBV7-2; j_call: TRBJ2-5; cdr3_aa: ASSLASGAGETQY
v_call: TRBV18; j_call: TRBJ1-3; cdr3_aa: ASSPNVHRGSGNTIY
v_call: TRBV13; j_call: TRBJ2-5; cdr3_aa: ASSLHSGSWWGLETQY
v_call: TRBV7-2; j_call: TRBJ2-6; cdr3_aa: ASSPVGAGANVLT
v_call: TRBV7-8; j_call: TRBJ1-3; cdr3_aa: ASSLVAASGNTIY
v_call: TRBV28; j_call: TRBJ2-7; cdr3_aa: ASYPPGTGGDWEQY
v_call: TRBV2; j_call: TRBJ1-2; cdr3_aa: ASTGQNYGYT
v_call: TRBV4-1; j_call: TRBJ1-5; cdr3_aa: ASSHRDTSNQPQH
v_call: TRBV2; j_call: TRBJ2-3; cdr3_aa: ASSQTTGMDTQY
v_call: TRBV27; j_call: TRBJ2-6; cdr3_aa: ASSLLGSGANVLT
v_call: TRBV7-6; j_call: TRBJ1-3; cdr3_aa: ASSTYNVPGNTIY
v_call: TRBV19; j_call: TRBJ1-5; cdr3_aa: ASNSMVDRWGNQPQH
v_call: TRBV3-1/TRBV3-2; j_call: TRBJ2-1; cdr3_aa: ASSQGSYNEQF
v_call: TRBV29-1; j_call: TRBJ2-1; cdr3_aa: SVSSSSYNEQF
v_call: TRBV30; j_call: TRBJ2-2; cdr3_aa: TCSLAGNTGELF
v_call: TRBV4-1; j_call: TRBJ2-1; cdr3_aa: ASSHPIKGRPSNEQF
v_call: TRBV19; j_call: TRBJ2-1; cdr3_aa: ASSAGLAGSSYNEQF
v_call: TRBV10-1; j_call: TRBJ2-7; cdr3_aa: ASSESLDRDEQY
v_call: TRBV19; j_call: TRBJ2-1; cdr3_aa: ASSRFSGTGSNNEQF
v_call: TRBV6-1; j_call: TRBJ2-3; cdr3_aa: ASSEVAGGPTDTQY
v_call: TRBV7-2; j_call: TRBJ1-2; cdr3_aa: ASSLAGTGGGYGYT
v_call: TRBV2; j_call: TRBJ1-5; cdr3_aa: ASSPSHGTDYSNQPQH
v_call: TRBV6-4; j_call: TRBJ1-2; cdr3_aa: ASSDGTSGYT